One sample yielded the 21 T cell receptor beta chains listed below, sequenced in a study of PD-1 blockade in mismatch repair-deficient tumors. TCRdb's table, derived via immunoSEQ multiplex PCR, lists solely in-frame clones and lacks some. The sample includes about 21,000 clones, roughly 86% of them seen just once. Source: peripheral blood, taken 2 weeks after starting pembrolizumab. These receptors originate from an adult with mismatch repair-deficient cancer.

This clone was recorded only once. V gene TRBV11-2 combines with J gene TRBJ2-7; 8 nucleotides agree with TRBD2. The V segment lost 2 bases and the J segment 0 bases; nucleotides outside the gene matches: 6. CDR3 length: 16 amino acids. From germline, CDR1 is SGHAT and CDR2 FQNNGV. The CDR3 reads CASSLSTAGVSYEQYF. In DNA form, the CDR3 reads TGTGCCAGCAGCTTATCTACAGCGGGAGTCTCCTACGAGCAGTACTTC.

This sequence joins TRBV19 and TRBJ1-1; TRBD1 agrees at 7 bases. V dropped 6 bases and J dropped 7; count of bases not matched to a gene: 11. This CDR3 is built from 14 residues. Germline V gene data show CDR1 as LNHDA and CDR2 as SQIVND (reference sequence). The CDR3, as DNA: TGTGCCAGTAGCCTAACCGACAGGGTCGGTGAAGCTTTCTTT. It is translated as CASSLTDRVGEAFF.

The chain has TRBV30 and TRBJ2-3; 14 bases are shared with TRBD2. This CDR3 has 13 residues. J was trimmed by 6 bases and V by 8 bases; bases with no gene match: 4. CDR1 is GTSNPN and CDR2 is SVGIG in the germline V gene (reference sequence). The CDR3 here is CAGTSGSGDTQYF. The CDR3 DNA sequence: TGTGCCGGGACTAGCGGGAGTGGGGATACGCAGTATTTT.

J is TRBJ2-3 and V is TRBV5-1; TRBD1 is a possible D gene (6 bases). CDR3 size: 15 residues. Germline-derived CDR1 and CDR2 are SGHRS and YFSETQ. Trimming removed 0 bases from V and 1 base from J, with 9 bases in between. CDR3 in amino acids: CASSLGGRGTDTQYF. The CDR3, as DNA: TGCGCCAGCAGCTTGGGGGGGCGAGGCACAGATACGCAGTATTTT.

The chain couples TRBV7-8 to TRBJ2-7; D perhaps matches TRBD2 (5 bases). This CDR3 has 14 amino acids. Germline loops: CDR1 SGHVS, CDR2 FQNEAQ. Deletions cut 5 bases from V and 6 bases from J, with 17 bases between. CDR3 loop: CASSLTGITFEQYF. For the CDR3, the DNA is TGTGCCAGCAGCCTGACCGGGATAACTTTCGAGCAGTACTTC.

V gene TRBV4-1 combines with J gene TRBJ2-4; 8 bases agree with TRBD1. Losses at the gene ends were 0 bases for V and 8 bases for J; bases not matched to a gene: 9. Germline values: CDR1 MGHRA, CDR2 YSYEKL. This CDR3 contains 16 residues. The CDR3 nucleotides are TGCGCCAGCAGCCAAGATTGGCAGGGGGCGGTGGACATTCAGTACTTC. Protein product: CASSQDWQGAVDIQYF.

This chain joins TRBV5-1 and TRBJ1-5; 7 nucleotides line up with TRBD1. After removal of 3 bases from V and 4 bases from J, the junction contained 7 bases not matched to a gene. Germline V gene lookup returns CDR1 SGHRS and CDR2 YFSETQ. The CDR3 is 15 residues long. CDR3 region: CASSSQGGPNQPQHF. The CDR3 bases are TGCGCCAGCAGCTCCCAGGGGGGGCCTAATCAGCCCCAGCATTTT.

DNA for the CDR3: TGTGCCAGCAGTGAGGACAACTCTGGGGCCAACGTCCTGACTTTC. Protein: CASSEDNSGANVLTF. The chain has TRBV6-4 and TRBJ2-6; tentative D call: TRBD1 (5 bases). Trimming stripped 3 bases from V and 0 bases from J, with 6 bases between. Germline V lookup: CDR1 MRHNA, CDR2 SNTAGT. The CDR3 runs to 15 residues.

This chain joins TRBV4-1 and TRBJ1-2, with D hard to call. Between the trimmed V and J ends, which lost 4 bases and 4 bases, there was a span of 10 bases. The germline gives CDR1 MGHRA, CDR2 YSYEKL. The CDR3 loop spans 13 amino acids. The CDR3 nucleotides read TGCGCCAGCAGCCCCCGGACGCGCTATGGCTACACCTTC. Protein sequence: CASSPRTRYGYTF.

J is TRBJ1-2 and V is TRBV9, with 7 bases matching TRBD1. J lost 6 bases, V lost 3 bases, and 5 bases had no gene match. The germline CDR1 and CDR2 sequences are SGDLS and YYNGEE. CDR3 length: 13 residues. As DNA, the CDR3 is TGTGCCAGCAGCGAGACAGGGCTTGATGGCTACACCTTC. It translates to CASSETGLDGYTF.

The chain carries TRBV20-1 and TRBJ2-5; no reliable D call. Germline V lookup: CDR1 DFQATT, CDR2 SNEGSKA (reference sequence). Trimming removed 6 bases at V and 12 bases at J, with 14 bases between. The CDR3 runs 10 residues. The CDR3, as DNA: TGCAGTGCGAAAAGTCCCCATGAGTACTTC. This sequence encodes CSAKSPHEYF.

The chain carries TRBV19 and TRBJ2-5; the D call may be TRBD1 or TRBD2 (5 bases each). With 5 bases removed from V and 4 bases from J, the gap between germline ends came to 8 bases. Germline CDR1 reads LNHDA; CDR2 reads SQIVND (reference sequence). The CDR3 sequence is 12 residues long. The CDR3 here is CASSAGGETQYF. The CDR3 DNA is TGTGCCAGTAGTGCTGGGGGAGAGACCCAGTACTTC. The full variable domain, its missing parts supplied by reference TRBV19 and TRBJ2-5, is DGGITQSPKYLFRKEGQNVTLSCEQNLNHDAMYWYRQDPGQGLRLIYYSQIVNDFQKGDIAEGYSVSREKKESFPLTVTSAQKNPTAFYLCASSAGGETQYFGPGTRLLVL.

V gene TRBV28 combines with J gene TRBJ1-1; D unresolved. CDR3 size: 15 residues. The germline CDR1 and CDR2 sequences are MDHEN and SYDVKM. The V end was cut by 5 bases, the J end by 4 bases, with 17 bases between. CDR3 nucleotide sequence: TGTGCCAGCAGTCGCCTAGGTCCAAGAGGCACTGAAGCTTTCTTT. Its protein product is CASSRLGPRGTEAFF.

The chain recombines TRBV27 with TRBJ2-1; D might be TRBD2 (5 bases). The CDR3 covers 14 residues. Trimming took off 2 bases at V and 1 base at J, with 6 bases between the two ends. Germline values: CDR1 MNHEY, CDR2 SMNVEV (reference sequence). CDR3 DNA: TGTGCCAGCAGTTTAGCGGGTTCCTACAATGAGCAGTTCTTC. Its protein is CASSLAGSYNEQFF.

V is TRBV6-4 and J is TRBJ2-6, with D unclear. The CDR3 totals 15 residues. The V end lost 0 bases, the J end lost 0 bases, and 3 bases lay between the germline ends. Germline lookup yields CDR1 MRHNA and CDR2 SNTAGT. This CDR3 reads CASSDSNSGANVLTF. DNA of the CDR3: TGTGCCAGCAGTGACTCAAACTCTGGGGCCAACGTCCTGACTTTC.

V and J are TRBV5-1 and TRBJ2-2; TRBD2 is a possible D gene (5 bases). V lost 4 bases and J lost 7, with 17 bases in between. This CDR3 contains 15 residues. Germline values: CDR1 SGHRS, CDR2 YFSETQ. CDR3 bases: TGCGCCAGCAGCCTCGCGGCTGGCCGGGGCGGGGAGCTGTTTTTT. This encodes CASSLAAGRGGELFF.

The chain couples TRBV12-5 to TRBJ2-5; 7 bases are a match to TRBD1. The V segment lost 0 bases and the J segment 14 bases; nucleotides outside the gene matches: 9. Germline values: CDR1 LGHNT, CDR2 FRNRAP. The CDR3 has 13 residues. CDR3 nucleotides: TGTGCTAGTGGTTTGGTACCAGGGGGTTATTACTACTTC. Translated, it gives CASGLVPGGYYYF.

J is TRBJ2-2 and V is TRBV18, with D perhaps TRBD2 (5 bases). Germline V gene lookup returns CDR1 KGHSH and CDR2 LQKENI. The V end lost 3 bases, the J end lost 7 bases, and 15 bases lay between the germline ends. The CDR3 has 15 amino acids. The CDR3 protein is CASSPRTPPVGELFF. The DNA of the CDR3 is TGTGCCAGCTCACCTCGGACTCCCCCGGTCGGGGAGCTGTTTTTT.

The chain carries TRBV6-1 and TRBJ1-2, with TRBD1 identical over 8 bases. The CDR3 length is 15 residues. Germline loops: CDR1 MNHNS, CDR2 SASEGT. J was trimmed by 6 bases and V by 6 bases; bases with no gene match: 12. CDR3 bases: TGTGCCAGCAGACCCCCGGGACAGGAGATGAATGGCTACACCTTC. This codes for CASRPPGQEMNGYTF.

This chain joins TRBV4-3 and TRBJ2-6, with unresolved D. The CDR3 totals 19 residues. In germline, CDR1 is LGHNA, CDR2 YSLEER. V gave up 0 bases and J gave up 0 bases, with 15 bases separating them. The DNA of the CDR3 is TGCGCCAGCAGCCAAGATACCCTAATGTCACGCTCTGGGGCCAACGTCCTGACTTTC. It encodes CASSQDTLMSRSGANVLTF.

The chain employs TRBV10-3 and TRBJ2-3; 8 positions agree with TRBD2. The germline V gene encodes CDR1 ENHRY and CDR2 SYGVKD. The CDR3 covers 17 residues. J lost 2 bases, V lost 0 bases, and 7 bases had no gene match. The CDR3 sequence is CAISESRSGSPTDTQYF. The CDR3 nucleotides are TGTGCCATCAGTGAGTCGCGCAGCGGGAGTCCCACAGATACGCAGTATTTT.